The present T cell receptor beta chain was sequenced within a study of T cell responses to AZD1222 COVID-19 vaccine (TCRdb year 2021). Turning to the overall study: TCR sequencing covered roughly 230 trial participants: 200 to 220 given two doses of AZD1222 and some 25 given two doses of MenACWY control vaccine. Enrollment into the trials was organized by age into subgroups of 18-55, 56-69 and 70-plus years, and those subgroups contained approximately 160, 26 and 62 TCR-sequenced participants, respectively. The research as a whole found: No day 14 peak-response samples were available, so repertoires were characterized only after the peak T cell response. After two AZD1222 doses, spike-specific TCR breadth and depth were significantly higher than at day 0 and than in MenACWY recipients. Epitopes outside the regions mutated in the B.1.351 and B.1.1.7 variants were reportedly recognized by nearly half of the unique spike-specific TCRs. Vaccine-associated CD4 TCRs spanned the whole spike protein, with dominant responses in regions 160-218 and 743-854. Most participants were white British and females outnumbered males, and the authors suggested that clonal diversity may have been underestimated. Only a handful of AZD1222 recipients were SARS-CoV-2 seropositive at baseline, limiting conclusions about previously exposed vaccinees. In the small 56-69-year group, the increase in depth fell short of significance, most likely because of low power.

With regard to this clone: No cognate antigen has been identified for it. Per-base qualities were not stored, and no clone one base away is much larger.

The sample's time point label is to be understood as: about 28 days (+/-7) after the second vaccine dose. According to the study, the label for this sample's treatment or condition signals: meningococcal conjugate vaccine given as trial control. Samples from vaccinated people were obtained from the UK trials COV001 and COV002, which included a single-blind randomized controlled phase 2/3 trial of AZD1222 (ChAdOx1 nCoV-19) in healthy adults. Trial participant PBMC samples were collected at day 0 and day 28 after the second dose for TCRbeta chain sequencing. CDR1 and CDR2 (MDHEN, SYDVKM) derive from the germline V gene. Taken from cysteine to phenylalanine, the CDR3 has 15 residues. This entry keeps only the CDR3 DNA: 45 bases, framed from base 1. The junction shows trimming of 2 bases on V and 0 bases on J, plus 5 bases between the germline ends. The CDR3 regions of human TCRbeta chains were analyzed by immunosequencing. On the study's bioinformatics: TCRs in the repertoires were compared against a reference library of SARS-CoV-2-specific TCRs that had been generated with the MIRA antigen-specificity platform. Breadth meant the fraction of unique TCRs that were SARS-CoV-2-associated, whereas depth meant the fraction of total T cells that were SARS-CoV-2-associated. Using the MIRA data, every spike-specific TCR was mapped to the spike region that the TCR reacted to and assigned to either a CD4 or a CD8 class. Log10-transformed breadth and depth values were compared by one-way ANOVA with Sidak's multiple comparisons tests. In its TCRdb copy, this immuneACCESS table keeps in-frame sequences only and misses some clones. Where compared with another copy, unresolved V genes explain less than half of these, and the others have no known cause. V, J and clone size are taken as reported in that table, and D and trimming were inferred from the DNA itself. The sample table records about 99,000 clones; approximately 89% of these occur just once. Roughly 3.3% of the sample is in the top ten clones.

This clonotype originated in an adult who received the MenACWY meningococcal vaccine as a control. The sample was peripheral blood, taken 28 days after the second dose of the MenACWY control vaccine. Rearrangement joined TRBV28 to TRBJ1-6; too little of a D gene remains to name it. Read as DNA, the sequence is TGTGCCAGCAGTTTAGGAGGCTCCTATAATTCACCCCTCCACTTT. The resulting protein is CASSLGGSYNSPLHF.